The entry that follows covers one T cell receptor beta chain sequence. The antigen it recognizes is unknown. The sample holds no much larger clone one base away, and base qualities are not on file. CDR1 and CDR2 are drawn from the germline V gene: SQVTM, ANQGSEA. Counted from cysteine to valine, this CDR3 has 13 amino acids. CDR3 DNA only is kept here, 39 bases in frame from base 1. The trim is 1 base for V and 3 bases for J, with a gap of 10 bases between the germline ends. The data were taken from a study of blood T cell repertoires in COVID-19 (dated by TCRdb to the early 2020s). Looking at the study overall: Collaborator samples came from the United States, Italy and Spain and covered acute and convalescent phases of COVID-19. A freely available public database, intended as a resource for researchers studying the immune response to SARS-CoV-2, is where the repertoires were released. Deeply sampled blood TCRbeta repertoires from subjects exposed to, actively infected with, or recovered from COVID-19 were included in the dataset. Sample metadata almost always included a de-identified subject ID, COVID-19 status, age in years and sex. HLA class I and class II types, where available, came from metadata supplied by the sample provider rather than from assay-based typing. Samples came from the ongoing ImmuneRACE study (first 160 participants) plus 1,254 subjects from 6 global collaborators. The prospective study material was composed of cDNA or gDNA derived from T cells, B-cell-depleted T cells, or PBMCs.

Samples from volunteer blood donors who had recovered from COVID-19 were contributed by a second Seattle source. Whole blood was collected in K2EDTA tubes by collaborating institutions according to the institutions' own protocols. Collaborator samples were shipped for TCRbeta analysis as frozen whole blood, isolated PBMCs, or DNA extracted from either sample type. TCRbeta CDR3 regions were amplified from genomic DNA using the immunoSEQ Assay, a bias-controlled multiplex PCR. The paper's processing steps were these. Within the assay, amplification of reference gene primers was used to estimate how many nucleated cells each sample contained. Sequence reads were collapsed and filtered to measure the absolute abundance of every unique TCRbeta CDR3 rearrangement. For each sample, productive Simpson clonality was calculated as the square root of Simpson's diversity index across productive rearrangements. TCRdb limited this immuneACCESS table to in-frame rearrangements with V and J called. A share of clones is missing; checked studies link under half to unresolved V genes, and the rest is unexplained. That table furnishes V, J and clone size, whereas the DNA furnished D and trimming. The sample contains around 250,000 clones, around 83% of them found a single time. The ten biggest clones cover roughly 2% of the sample.

What the research found in general, with its limitations: How much clinical and demographic metadata was included differed by source and by participant, and the metadata was provided uncurated.

Recombination linked TRBV29-1 to TRBJ2-7, with the identity of the D gene unclear. Sequencing used peripheral blood. The source is a young man who had recovered from COVID-19. At the DNA level, the sequence is TGCAGCGTTGAAGGGCTTCGTAACTACGAGCAGTACGTC. Translated, this gives CSVEGLRNYEQYV.